The TCR beta chain under discussion was sequenced for a study of blood T cell repertoires in COVID-19. Study details: Samples representing acute and convalescent COVID-19 were sourced from the United States, Italy and Spain.

The CDR3 is 15 amino acids. Germline V CDR1 and CDR2: SGHTA, FQGNSA. V was trimmed by 4 bases and J by 0 bases, leaving 13 bases between them. TCRdb keeps only in-frame clones here, not all; method: immunoSEQ multiplex PCR. The repertoire has over 100,000 clones, around 87% of them found once; the top ten carry 2% to 3%. Sequences were obtained from peripheral blood. The chain recombines TRBV7-2 with TRBJ2-7; a possible D gene is TRBD2 (6 bases). This clonotype was sampled from a man in his forties or fifties with active COVID-19. The CDR3 DNA sequence: TGTGCCAGCAGCTGGGACGGCGGGGTCTCCTACGAGCAGTACTTC. It translates to CASSWDGGVSYEQYF.